The text below deals with one T cell receptor beta chain. The data belong to a study of CD8 T cells in Susac syndrome. On the study more broadly: Patients with Susac syndrome were therapy-naive, taking corticosteroids, with some also receiving intravenous immunoglobulin, or taking intravenous immunoglobulin alone at the time their blood was drawn.

V gave up 3 bases and J gave up 1 base, with 12 bases separating them. Germline V gene data show CDR1 as GTSNPN and CDR2 as SVGIG (reference sequence). The CDR3 has 14 amino acids. When the RNA was reverse transcribed, random hexamers were used with an input of roughly 0.5 to 1 ug. TCRdb called the immunoSEQ multiplex PCR reads again in MiXCR, with one record for every CDR3 protein. The sample consists of 150,000 to 200,000 distinct CDR3 sequences, roughly 91% of them appearing once. The source of this sequence is a human donor with Susac syndrome. The chain uses TRBV30 and TRBJ1-2; no definite D call. Sequences were obtained from CD4+ T cells from PBMCs. The DNA of the CDR3 is TGTGCCTGGAGCGAAGACCGGATTAACTATGGCTACACCTTC. It encodes CAWSEDRINYGYTF. The full variable domain, with the rest looked up from reference TRBV30 and TRBJ1-2, is SQTIHQWPATLVQPVGSPLSLECTVEGTSNPNLYWYRQAAGRGLQLLFYSVGIGQISSEVPQNLSASRPQDRQFILSSKKLLLSDSGFYLCAWSEDRINYGYTFGSGTRLTVV.